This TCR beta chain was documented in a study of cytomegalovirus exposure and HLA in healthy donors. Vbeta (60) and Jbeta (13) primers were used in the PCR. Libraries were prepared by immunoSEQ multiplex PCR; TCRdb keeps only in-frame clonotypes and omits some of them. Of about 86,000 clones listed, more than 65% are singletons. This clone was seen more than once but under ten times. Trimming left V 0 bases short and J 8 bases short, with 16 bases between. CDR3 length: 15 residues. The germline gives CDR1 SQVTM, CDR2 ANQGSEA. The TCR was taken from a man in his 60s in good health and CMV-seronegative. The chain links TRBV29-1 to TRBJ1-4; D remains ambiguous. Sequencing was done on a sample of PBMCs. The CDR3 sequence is CSVEENGSDGEKLFF. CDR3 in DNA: TGCAGCGTTGAAGAGAATGGCTCCGATGGCGAAAAACTGTTTTTT. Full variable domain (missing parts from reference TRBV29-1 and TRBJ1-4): SAVISQKPSRDICQRGTSLTIQCQVDSQVTMMFWYRQQPGQSLTLIATANQGSEATYESGFVIDKFPISRPNLTFSTLTVSNMSPEDSSIYLCSVEENGSDGEKLFFGSGTQLSVL.